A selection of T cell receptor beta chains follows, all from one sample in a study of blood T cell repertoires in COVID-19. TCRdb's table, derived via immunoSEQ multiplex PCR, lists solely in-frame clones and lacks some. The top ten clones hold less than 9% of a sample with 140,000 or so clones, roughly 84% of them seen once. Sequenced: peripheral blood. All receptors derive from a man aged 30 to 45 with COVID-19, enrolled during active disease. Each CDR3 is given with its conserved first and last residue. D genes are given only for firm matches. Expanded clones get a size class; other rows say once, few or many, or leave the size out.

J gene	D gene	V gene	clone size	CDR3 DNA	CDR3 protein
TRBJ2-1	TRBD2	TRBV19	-	TGTGCCAGTAGTACTAGCGGGAGGCCCCTGAGCTCCTACAATGAGCAGTTCTTC	CASSTSGRPLSSYNEQFF
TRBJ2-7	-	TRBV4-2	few	TGTGCCAGCAGCCAAGATCGCTACCTTTGGGCCGAGCAGTACTTC	CASSQDRYLWAEQYF
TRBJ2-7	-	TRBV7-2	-	TGTGCCAGCAGCGCCAGACAGGGATTGCCCGGGGGGCAGTACTTC	CASSARQGLPGGQYF
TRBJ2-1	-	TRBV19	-	TGTGCCAGTAGTGTGACATTAGTAAATGAGCAGTTCTTC	CASSVTLVNEQFF
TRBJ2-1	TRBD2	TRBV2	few	TGTGCCAGCAGTCAACTAATAGTAGCGGGACCACAGTTCTTC	CASSQLIVAGPQFF
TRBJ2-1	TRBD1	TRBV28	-	TGTGCCAGCAGTTCCTTGGACAGGGGGCCATACAATGAGCAGTTCTTC	CASSSLDRGPYNEQFF
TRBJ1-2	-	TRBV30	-	TGTGCCTGGAATCGAGAGGAAAACTATGGCTACACCTTC	CAWNREENYGYTF
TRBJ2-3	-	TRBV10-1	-	TGCGCCAGCAGTGAGGATCGGACACCGGGCCATACGCAGTATTTT	CASSEDRTPGHTQYF
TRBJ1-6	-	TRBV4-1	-	TGCGCCAGCAGCCAAGAGTCCAGGGGCGCAGGCTATTCACCCCTCCACTTT	CASSQESRGAGYSPLHF
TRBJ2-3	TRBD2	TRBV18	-	TGTGCCAGTCTTACCGGGACTAGCGGGACCCGCGATACGCAGTATTTT	CASLTGTSGTRDTQYF
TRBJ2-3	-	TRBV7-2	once	TGTGCCAGCAGCTCCGATCTAGCAGATACGCAGTATTTT	CASSSDLADTQYF
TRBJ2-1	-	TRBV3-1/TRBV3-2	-	TGTGCCAGCAGCCCACTCGGGTCGGAGCAGTTCTTC	CASSPLGSEQFF
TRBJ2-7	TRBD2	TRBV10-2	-	TGCGCCAGCAGCGCTGGGACTAGTGGTCGCGAGCAGTACTTC	CASSAGTSGREQYF
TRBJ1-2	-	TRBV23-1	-	TGCGCCCCCATACCCCAGGCTGGCTATGGCTACACCTTC	CAPIPQAGYGYTF
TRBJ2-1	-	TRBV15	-	TGTGCCACCAGCGCCCGGGACATAGACAATGAGCAGTTCTTC	CATSARDIDNEQFF
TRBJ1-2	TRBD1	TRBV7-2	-	TGTGCCAGCAGCTCGGCGGGGGACAGGGTCCCCTTCGGTGGCTACACCTTC	CASSSAGDRVPFGGYTF
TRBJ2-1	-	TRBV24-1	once	TGTGCCACCAGTGATTCGGTTAGCGCCAATGAGCAGTTCTTC	CATSDSVSANEQFF
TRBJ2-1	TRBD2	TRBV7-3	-	TGTGCCAGCAGTGGGACTAGCGCACACAATGAGCAGTTCTTC	CASSGTSAHNEQFF
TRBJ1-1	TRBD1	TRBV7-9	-	TGTGCCAGCAGCGCGCGACAGGGGGCGACTGAAGCTTTCTTT	CASSARQGATEAFF
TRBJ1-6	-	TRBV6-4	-	TGTGCCAGCAGTCGGGACACCACCCGAGGATCACCCCTCCACTTT	CASSRDTTRGSPLHF
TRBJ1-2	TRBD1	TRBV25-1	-	TGTGCCAGCATGAACAGGGGGCATGGCTACACCTTC	CASMNRGHGYTF
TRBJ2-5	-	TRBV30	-	TGTGCCTGGAGTTCGGAGACCCAGTACTTC	CAWSSETQYF
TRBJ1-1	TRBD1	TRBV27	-	TGTGCCAGCAGTTGGTCGCAGGGGGATATGAACACTGAAGCTTTCTTT	CASSWSQGDMNTEAFF